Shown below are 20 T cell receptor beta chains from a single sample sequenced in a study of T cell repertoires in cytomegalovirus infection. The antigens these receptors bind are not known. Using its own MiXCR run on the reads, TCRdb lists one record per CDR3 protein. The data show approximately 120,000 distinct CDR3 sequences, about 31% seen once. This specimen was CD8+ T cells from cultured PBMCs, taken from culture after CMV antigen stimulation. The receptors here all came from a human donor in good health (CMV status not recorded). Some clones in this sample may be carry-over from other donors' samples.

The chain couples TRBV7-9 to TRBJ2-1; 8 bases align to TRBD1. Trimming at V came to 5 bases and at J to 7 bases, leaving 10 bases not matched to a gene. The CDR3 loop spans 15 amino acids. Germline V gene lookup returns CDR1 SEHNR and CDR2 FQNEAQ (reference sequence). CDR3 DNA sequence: TGTGCCAGCAGCCTTCGACAGGGGACGGGGAATGAGCAGTTCTTC. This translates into CASSLRQGTGNEQFF.

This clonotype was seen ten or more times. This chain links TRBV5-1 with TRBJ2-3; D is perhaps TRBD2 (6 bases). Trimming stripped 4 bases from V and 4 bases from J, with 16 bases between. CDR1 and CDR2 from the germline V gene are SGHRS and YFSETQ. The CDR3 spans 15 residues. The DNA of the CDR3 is TGCGCCAGCAGCCCCTGGATGCCGGGAGCAGATACGCAGTATTTT. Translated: CASSPWMPGADTQYF.

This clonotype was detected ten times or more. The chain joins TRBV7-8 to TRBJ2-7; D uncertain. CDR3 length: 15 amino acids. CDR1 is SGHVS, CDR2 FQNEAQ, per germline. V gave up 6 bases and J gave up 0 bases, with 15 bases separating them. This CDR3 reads CASRDLGSSSYEQYF. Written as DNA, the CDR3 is TGTGCCAGCAGGGACCTTGGGTCGAGCTCCTACGAGCAGTACTTC.

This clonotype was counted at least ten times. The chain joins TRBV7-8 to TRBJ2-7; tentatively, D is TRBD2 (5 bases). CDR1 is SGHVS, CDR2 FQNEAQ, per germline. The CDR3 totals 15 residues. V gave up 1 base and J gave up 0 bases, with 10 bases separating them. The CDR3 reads CASSLGGLGSYEQYF. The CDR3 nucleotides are TGTGCCAGCAGCTTAGGAGGGCTGGGCTCCTACGAGCAGTACTTC.

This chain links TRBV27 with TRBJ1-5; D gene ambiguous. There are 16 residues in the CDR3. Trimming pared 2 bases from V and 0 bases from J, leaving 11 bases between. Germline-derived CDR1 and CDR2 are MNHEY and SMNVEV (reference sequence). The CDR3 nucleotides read TGTGCCAGCAGTTTAGTGTGGGGAAATAGCAATCAGCCCCAGCATTTT. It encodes CASSLVWGNSNQPQHF.

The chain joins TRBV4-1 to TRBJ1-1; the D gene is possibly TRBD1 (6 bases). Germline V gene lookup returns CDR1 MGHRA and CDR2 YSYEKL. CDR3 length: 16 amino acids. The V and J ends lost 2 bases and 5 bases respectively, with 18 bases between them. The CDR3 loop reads CASSQYSRGSGTEAFF. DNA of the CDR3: TGCGCCAGCAGCCAATATTCCAGGGGTTCAGGAACTGAAGCTTTCTTT.

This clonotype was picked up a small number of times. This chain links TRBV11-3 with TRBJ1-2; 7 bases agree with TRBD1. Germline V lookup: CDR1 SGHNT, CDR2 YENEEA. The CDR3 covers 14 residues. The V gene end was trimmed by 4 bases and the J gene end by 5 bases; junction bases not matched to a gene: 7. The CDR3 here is CASSSPGTDYGYTF. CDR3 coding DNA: TGTGCCAGCAGCTCTCCCGGGACAGATTATGGCTACACCTTC. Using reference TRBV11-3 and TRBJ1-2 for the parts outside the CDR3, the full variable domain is EAGVVQSPRYKIIEKKQPVAFWCNPISGHNTLYWYLQNLGQGPELLIRYENEEAVDDSQLPKDRFSAERLKGVDSTLKIQPAELGDSAVYLCASSSPGTDYGYTFGSGTRLTVV.

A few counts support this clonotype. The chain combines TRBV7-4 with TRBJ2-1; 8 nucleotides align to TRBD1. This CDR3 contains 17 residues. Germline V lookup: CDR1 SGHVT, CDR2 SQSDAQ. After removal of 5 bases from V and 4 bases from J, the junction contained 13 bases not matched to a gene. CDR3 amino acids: CASSQGGTGGVYNEQFF. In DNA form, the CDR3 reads TGTGCCAGCAGCCAAGGGGGTACAGGGGGAGTTTACAATGAGCAGTTCTTC.

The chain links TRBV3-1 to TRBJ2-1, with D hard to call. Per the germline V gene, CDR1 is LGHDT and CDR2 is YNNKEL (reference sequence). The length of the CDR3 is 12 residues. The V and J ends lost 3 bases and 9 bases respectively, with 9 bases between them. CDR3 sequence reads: CASSQGIVEQFF. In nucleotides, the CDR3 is TGTGCCAGCAGCCAGGGTATAGTTGAGCAGTTCTTC.

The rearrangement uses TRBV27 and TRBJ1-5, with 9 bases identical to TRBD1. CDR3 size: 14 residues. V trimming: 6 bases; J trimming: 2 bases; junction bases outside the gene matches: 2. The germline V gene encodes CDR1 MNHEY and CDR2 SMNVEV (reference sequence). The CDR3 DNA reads TGTGCCAGCAGCAGACAGGGGGGCAATCAGCCCCAGCATTTT. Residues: CASSRQGGNQPQHF.

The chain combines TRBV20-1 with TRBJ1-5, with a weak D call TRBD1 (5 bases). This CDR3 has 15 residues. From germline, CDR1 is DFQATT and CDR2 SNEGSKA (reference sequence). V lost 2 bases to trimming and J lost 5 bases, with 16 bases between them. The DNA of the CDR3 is TGCAGTGCTAGACCGGACGGATGGGGGTATCAGCCCCAGCATTTT. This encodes CSARPDGWGYQPQHF.

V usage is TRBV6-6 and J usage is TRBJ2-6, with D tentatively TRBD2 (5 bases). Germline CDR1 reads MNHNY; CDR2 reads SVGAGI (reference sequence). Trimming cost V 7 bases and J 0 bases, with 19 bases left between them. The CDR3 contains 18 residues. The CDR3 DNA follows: TGTGCCAGCACCATCCCCGGGGAGTATGGCTCTGGGGCCAACGTCCTGACTTTC. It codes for CASTIPGEYGSGANVLTF.

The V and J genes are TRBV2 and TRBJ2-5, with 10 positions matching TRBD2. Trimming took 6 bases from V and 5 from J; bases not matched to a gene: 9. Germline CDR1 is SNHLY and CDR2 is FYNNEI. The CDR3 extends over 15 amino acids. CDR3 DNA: TGTGCCAGCAGGGCGACACTAGCGGGGCTGGAGACCCAGTACTTC. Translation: CASRATLAGLETQYF.

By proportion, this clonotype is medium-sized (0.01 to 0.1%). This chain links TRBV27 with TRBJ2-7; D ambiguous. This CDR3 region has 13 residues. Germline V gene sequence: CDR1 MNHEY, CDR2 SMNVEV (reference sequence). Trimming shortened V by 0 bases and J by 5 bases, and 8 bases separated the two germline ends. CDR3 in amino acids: CASSLSRRNEQYF. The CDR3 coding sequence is TGTGCCAGCAGTTTATCTCGGCGCAACGAGCAGTACTTC.

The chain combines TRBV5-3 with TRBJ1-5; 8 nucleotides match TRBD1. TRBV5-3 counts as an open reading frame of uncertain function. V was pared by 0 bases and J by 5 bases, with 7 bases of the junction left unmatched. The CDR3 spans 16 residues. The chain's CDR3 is CARSLEGAGGDQPQHF. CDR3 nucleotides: TGTGCCAGAAGCTTGGAAGGCGCAGGGGGCGATCAGCCCCAGCATTTT.

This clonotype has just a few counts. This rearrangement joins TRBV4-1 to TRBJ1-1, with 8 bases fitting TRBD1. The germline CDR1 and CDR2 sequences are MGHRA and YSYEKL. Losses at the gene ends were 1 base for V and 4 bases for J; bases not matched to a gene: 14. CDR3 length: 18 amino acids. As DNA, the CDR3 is TGCGCCAGCAGCCAAGGAGGATGGACAGGGCGTGGGGGCACTGAAGCTTTCTTT. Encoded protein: CASSQGGWTGRGGTEAFF.

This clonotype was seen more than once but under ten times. Here the CDR3 reads CASSQEEVFEQYF. CDR3 bases: TGCGCCAGCAGCCAAGAGGAGGTCTTCGAGCAGTACTTC. This chain links TRBV4-1 with TRBJ2-7, with D perhaps TRBD2 (5 bases). The CDR3 loop spans 13 amino acids. Germline CDR1 and CDR2: MGHRA and YSYEKL. Trimming shortened V by 0 bases and J by 6 bases, and 9 bases separated the two germline ends.

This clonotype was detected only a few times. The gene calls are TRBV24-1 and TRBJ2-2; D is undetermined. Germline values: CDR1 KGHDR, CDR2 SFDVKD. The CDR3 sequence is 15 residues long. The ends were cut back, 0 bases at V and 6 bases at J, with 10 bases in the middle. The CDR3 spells CATSDLEVGSGELFF. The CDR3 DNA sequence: TGTGCCACCAGTGATTTGGAGGTCGGGTCCGGGGAGCTGTTTTTT.

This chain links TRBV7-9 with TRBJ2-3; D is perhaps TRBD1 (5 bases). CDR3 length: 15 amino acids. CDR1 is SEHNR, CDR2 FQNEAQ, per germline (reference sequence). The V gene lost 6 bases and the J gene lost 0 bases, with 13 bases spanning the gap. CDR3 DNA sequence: TGTGCCAGCAGTACAACAGGATCGAGCACAGATACGCAGTATTTT. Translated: CASSTTGSSTDTQYF.

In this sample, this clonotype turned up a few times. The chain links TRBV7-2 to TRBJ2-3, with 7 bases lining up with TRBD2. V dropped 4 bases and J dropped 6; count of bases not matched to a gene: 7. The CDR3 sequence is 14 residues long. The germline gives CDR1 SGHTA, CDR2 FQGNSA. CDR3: CASSYSGFEDTQYF. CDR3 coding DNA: TGTGCCAGCAGCTATAGCGGGTTCGAGGATACGCAGTATTTT.